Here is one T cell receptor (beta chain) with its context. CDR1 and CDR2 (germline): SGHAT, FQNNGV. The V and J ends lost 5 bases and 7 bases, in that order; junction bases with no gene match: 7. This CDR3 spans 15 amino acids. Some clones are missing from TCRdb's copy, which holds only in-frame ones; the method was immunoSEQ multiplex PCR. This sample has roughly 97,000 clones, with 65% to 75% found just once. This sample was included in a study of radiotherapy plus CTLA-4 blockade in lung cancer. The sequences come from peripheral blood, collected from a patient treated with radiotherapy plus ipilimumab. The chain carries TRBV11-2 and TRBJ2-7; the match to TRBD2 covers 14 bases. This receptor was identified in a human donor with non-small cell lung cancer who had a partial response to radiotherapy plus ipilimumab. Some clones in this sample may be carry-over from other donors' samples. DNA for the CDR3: TGTGCCAGCAGCAACATGGGGACTAGCGGGAGAGAGCAGTACTTC. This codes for CASSNMGTSGREQYF. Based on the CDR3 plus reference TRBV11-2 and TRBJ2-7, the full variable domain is EAGVAQSPRYKIIEKRQSVAFWCNPISGHATLYWYQQILGQGPKLLIQFQNNGVVDDSQLPKDRFSAERLKGVDSTLKIQPAKLEDSAVYLCASSNMGTSGREQYFGPGTRLTVT.